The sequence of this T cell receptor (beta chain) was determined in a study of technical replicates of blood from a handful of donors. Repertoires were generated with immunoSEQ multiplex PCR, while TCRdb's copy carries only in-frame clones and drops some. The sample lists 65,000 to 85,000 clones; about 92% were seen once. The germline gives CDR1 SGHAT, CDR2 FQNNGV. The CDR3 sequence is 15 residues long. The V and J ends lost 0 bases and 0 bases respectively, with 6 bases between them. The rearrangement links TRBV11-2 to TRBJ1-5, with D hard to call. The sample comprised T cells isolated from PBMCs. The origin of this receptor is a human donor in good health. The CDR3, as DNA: TGTGCCAGCAGCTTAGATTCCAATAGCAATCAGCCCCAGCATTTT. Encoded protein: CASSLDSNSNQPQHF.